This entry lists 19 T cell receptor beta chains sequenced from one sample in a study of radiation and T cells in renal cell carcinoma. Profiled with immunoSEQ multiplex PCR; TCRdb holds only in-frame clones, not every one. The sample lists tens of thousands of clones; roughly 72% were seen once. Time point defined: blood 2 weeks post-SBRT. Treatment here: 15 Gy SBRT to primary tumor, nephrectomy 4 weeks later. The specimen comprised blood, sampled from a patient whose treatment included radiotherapy and nephrectomy. These receptor sequences come from a man between 60 and 75 years old with renal cell carcinoma.

The chain carries TRBV7-2 and TRBJ1-2; D is unresolved. This CDR3 comprises 15 residues. The germline V and J ends were trimmed by 1 base and 4 bases, with 13 bases remaining between them. CDR1 SGHTA and CDR2 FQGNSA come from the germline V gene. The chain's CDR3 is CASSLDGTSIYGYTF. CDR3 nucleotide sequence: TGTGCCAGCAGCTTAGACGGAACCTCAATCTATGGCTACACCTTC.

The chain joins TRBV18 to TRBJ2-2; the match to TRBD1 covers 7 bases. V lost 3 bases to trimming and J lost 2 bases; unmatched junction nucleotides: 6. Germline CDR1 and CDR2: KGHSH and LQKENI. The CDR3 extends over 16 amino acids. CDR3 protein: CASSPSDRINTGELFF. DNA of the CDR3: TGTGCCAGCTCACCCTCGGACAGGATCAACACCGGGGAGCTGTTTTTT.

The chain couples TRBV6-1 to TRBJ1-2; no firm D call. CDR1 MNHNS and CDR2 SASEGT come from the germline V gene. The CDR3 runs to 14 residues. Trimming removed 7 bases at V and 4 bases at J, with 16 bases between. The chain's CDR3 is CASISAPAPYGYTF. DNA for the CDR3: TGTGCCAGCATTTCGGCTCCTGCCCCCTATGGCTACACCTTC.

The V gene is TRBV5-1, the J gene TRBJ1-2, with TRBD1 as a possible D gene (6 bases). The CDR3 is 18 residues long. Germline CDR1 reads SGHRS; CDR2 reads YFSETQ. V lost 0 bases and J 3 bases, leaving 21 bases between the germline ends. This CDR3 reads CASSLGGSGAQTYYGYTF. The CDR3 nucleotides read TGCGCCAGCAGCTTGGGCGGGTCGGGGGCGCAGACGTACTATGGCTACACCTTC.

V and J are TRBV7-9 and TRBJ2-2; D is possibly TRBD2 (6 bases). The length of the CDR3 is 14 residues. Trimming left V 5 bases short and J 7 bases short, with 14 bases between. Germline-derived CDR1 and CDR2 are SEHNR and FQNEAQ (reference sequence). This chain's CDR3 is CASSNQKRVGELFF. The CDR3 DNA reads TGTGCCAGCAGCAACCAAAAGCGGGTCGGGGAGCTGTTTTTT.

The CDR3 DNA is TGTGCCAGCAGGAGGGGTGGCACTGAAGCTTTCTTT. It specifies CASRRGGTEAFF. The chain joins TRBV13 to TRBJ1-1; D is possibly TRBD1 (5 bases). CDR3 length: 12 residues. Germline-derived CDR1 and CDR2 are PRHDT and FYEKMQ (reference sequence). V was shortened by 6 bases and J by 4 bases, with 9 bases between the two germline ends.

The CDR3 here is CASSLQRLAGSNEQFF. The CDR3 nucleotides read TGTGCCAGCAGCTTACAAAGGCTAGCGGGGTCCAATGAGCAGTTCTTC. The J gene is TRBJ2-1, the V gene TRBV11-2, with 9 bases fitting TRBD2. The germline V gene has CDR1 SGHAT and CDR2 FQNNGV. V was pared by 2 bases and J by 6 bases, with 8 bases of the junction left unmatched. The CDR3 runs 16 residues.

The chain is built from TRBV14 and TRBJ1-2; D ambiguous. V was pared by 4 bases and J by 7 bases, with 13 bases between. Germline values: CDR1 SGHDN, CDR2 FVKESK. This CDR3 has 13 residues. The CDR3 coding sequence is TGTGCCAGCAGCCTTAGGGTTTCCGGTGGCTACACCTTC. This translates into CASSLRVSGGYTF.

The chain employs TRBV11-3 and TRBJ2-1; 10 nucleotides line up with TRBD2. There are 15 residues in the CDR3. V trimming: 5 bases; J trimming: 9 bases; junction bases outside the gene matches: 10. Looked up from germline, CDR1 is SGHNT and CDR2 is YENEEA. The CDR3: CASSPGSGGAFEQFF. As DNA, the CDR3 is TGTGCCAGCAGCCCAGGAAGCGGGGGGGCCTTTGAGCAGTTCTTC. The full variable domain, in which reference TRBV11-3 and TRBJ2-1 provide the parts outside the CDR3, is EAGVVQSPRYKIIEKKQPVAFWCNPISGHNTLYWYLQNLGQGPELLIRYENEEAVDDSQLPKDRFSAERLKGVDSTLKIQPAELGDSAVYLCASSPGSGGAFEQFFGPGTRLTVL.

The V call is TRBV4-3, the J call TRBJ1-4, with TRBD1 matching 7 bases. Trimming cost V 5 bases and J 0 bases; bases outside gene matches: 9. CDR1 is LGHNA and CDR2 is YSLEER in the germline V gene. This CDR3 spans 17 amino acids. Here the CDR3 reads CASSNPGGFATNEKLFF. In DNA form, the CDR3 reads TGCGCCAGCAGCAATCCAGGGGGATTCGCAACTAATGAAAAACTGTTTTTT.

The CDR3 DNA is TGTGCCAGCAGTTACCGTGGGAGTGAGGGAGAGACCCAGTACTTC. Translated, it gives CASSYRGSEGETQYF. The chain recombines TRBV6-5 with TRBJ2-5, with D perhaps TRBD2 (5 bases). There are 15 residues in the CDR3. V was shortened by 2 bases and J by 4 bases, with 14 bases between the two germline ends. Germline V gene lookup returns CDR1 MNHEY and CDR2 SVGAGI.

The rearrangement links TRBV7-9 to TRBJ2-1; D is perhaps TRBD1 or TRBD2 (5 bases each). This CDR3 has 13 residues. Trimming pared 5 bases from V and 9 bases from J, leaving 14 bases between. Germline CDR1 reads SEHNR; CDR2 reads FQNEAQ (reference sequence). The CDR3 here is CASSLLTGTEQFF. In DNA form, the CDR3 reads TGTGCCAGCAGCCTCCTAACCGGGACTGAGCAGTTCTTC.

The count of this clone is one. This sequence joins TRBV7-3 and TRBJ2-1; TRBD1 matches 7 bases. CDR1 is SGHTA, CDR2 FQGTGA, per germline. The CDR3 has 14 amino acids. V lost 2 bases and J lost 5; bases outside the gene matches: 3. CDR3 DNA: TGTGCCAGCAGCTTACGGCAGGGGGACAATGAGCAGTTCTTC. This encodes CASSLRQGDNEQFF. Variable domain in full (rest from reference TRBV7-3 and TRBJ2-1): GAGVSQTPSNKVTEKGKYVELRCDPISGHTALYWYRQSLGQGPEFLIYFQGTGAADDSGLPNDRFFAVRPEGSVSTLKIQRTERGDSAVYLCASSLRQGDNEQFFGPGTRLTVL.

V and J are TRBV11-3 and TRBJ2-2; no clear D gene. This CDR3 is built from 13 residues. Germline V gene lookup returns CDR1 SGHNT and CDR2 YENEEA. V lost 5 bases to trimming and J lost 6 bases, with 10 bases between them. This CDR3 reads CASSKAEPGELFF. The DNA of the CDR3 is TGTGCCAGCAGCAAGGCGGAACCCGGGGAGCTGTTTTTT.

CDR3 nucleotides: TGTGCCAGCGGACCCGGTTCCTCTGGGGCCAACGTCCTGACTTTC. Translating it yields CASGPGSSGANVLTF. The chain has TRBV6-5 and TRBJ2-6; D unclear. CDR1 and CDR2 from the germline V gene are MNHEY and SVGAGI. CDR3 length equals 15 residues. V was shortened by 8 bases and J by 0 bases, with 11 bases between the two germline ends.

CDR3: CASSPTWLGGRETQYF. Here the CDR3 DNA reads TGTGCCAGCAGCCCAACCTGGTTGGGGGGCAGGGAGACCCAGTACTTC. The gene calls are TRBV7-3 and TRBJ2-5; D is tentatively TRBD1 or TRBD2 (6 bases each). The CDR3 runs to 16 residues. CDR1 SGHTA and CDR2 FQGTGA come from the germline V gene. The V end was cut by 5 bases, the J end by 5 bases, with 21 bases between.

The table lists this clone with a few counts. V gene TRBV29-1 combines with J gene TRBJ1-1, with D maybe TRBD1 (5 bases). Germline values: CDR1 SQVTM, CDR2 ANQGSEA. Between the trimmed V and J ends, which lost 6 bases and 10 bases, there was a span of 21 bases. This CDR3 is built from 13 residues. The CDR3 DNA is TGCAGCGTAAACCGGGACGGTCTCGGCCGAGCTTTCTTT. This codes for CSVNRDGLGRAFF.

The chain has TRBV4-3 and TRBJ2-7; 9 bases fit TRBD1. Germline V gene sequence: CDR1 LGHNA, CDR2 YSLEER. This CDR3 has 17 residues. Trimming took 0 bases from V and 5 from J; bases not matched to a gene: 11. The CDR3 is CASSQDTTGTGRNEQYF. The CDR3 nucleotides are TGCGCCAGCAGCCAAGACACCACCGGGACAGGGCGCAACGAGCAGTACTTC.

V and J are TRBV11-2 and TRBJ2-3, with TRBD2 matching 8 bases. Trimming cost V 6 bases and J 2 bases; bases outside gene matches: 7. CDR1 is SGHAT and CDR2 is FQNNGV in the germline V gene. The CDR3 is 15 amino acids. CDR3 in DNA: TGTGCCAGCAGTCTGGTAGCGGGATTCACAGATACGCAGTATTTT. Protein sequence: CASSLVAGFTDTQYF.